This entry lists 19 T cell receptor beta chains sequenced from one sample in a study of CD8+CD57+ T cells in acquired aplastic anemia. TCR beta VDJ and CDR3 profiles were obtained from a genomic DNA template. TCRdb re-analysed the reads in MiXCR, keeping a single row per CDR3 protein. The sample includes about 220,000 distinct CDR3 sequences, approximately 45% of them seen just once. Previously, flow cytometry had revealed CD8+CD57+ cell expansion in the patients chosen for sequencing. Source material: sorted CD4+, CD8+, or CD8+CD57+ T cells (not recorded which) from PBMCs. The receptor source for this set is a human donor with aplastic anemia.

The V call is TRBV5-1, the J call TRBJ2-1; D ambiguous. Germline CDR1 SGHRS, CDR2 YFSETQ. The length of the CDR3 is 14 residues. With 1 base removed from V and 6 bases from J, the gap between germline ends came to 11 bases. CDR3 sequence: CASSLQTRVNEQFF. For the CDR3, the DNA is TGCGCCAGCAGCTTGCAGACAAGGGTCAATGAGCAGTTCTTC. Complete variable domain (other parts from reference TRBV5-1 and TRBJ2-1): KAGVTQTPRYLIKTRGQQVTLSCSPISGHRSVSWYQQTPGQGLQFLFEYFSETQRNKGNFPGRFSGRQFSNSRSEMNVSTLELGDSALYLCASSLQTRVNEQFFGPGTRLTVL.

V is TRBV10-2 and J is TRBJ2-5, with unresolved D. The DNA end is more similar to TRBJ2-1, so the J call may be wrong. From germline, CDR1 is WSHSY and CDR2 SAAADI. The CDR3 has 14 amino acids. CDR3 residues: CASSESTASHEQFF. The CDR3 nucleotides are TGCGCCAGCAGTGAGTCTACCGCGAGCCATGAGCAGTTCTTC.

This chain connects TRBV20-1 to TRBJ2-7, with 7 bases fitting TRBD1. CDR3 length equals 13 residues. Losses at the gene ends were 6 bases for V and 2 bases for J; bases not matched to a gene: 7. Germline V gene data show CDR1 as DFQATT and CDR2 as SNEGSKA (reference sequence). In nucleotides, the CDR3 is TGCAGTGCCACAACCGGGACAGCCTACGAGCAGTACTTC. It encodes CSATTGTAYEQYF.

This chain links TRBV7-2 with TRBJ1-1, with D possibly matching TRBD1 (5 bases). Germline lookup yields CDR1 SGHTA and CDR2 FQGNSA. The length of the CDR3 is 13 residues. Trimming removed 5 bases at V and 4 bases at J, with 11 bases between. CDR3 in DNA: TGTGCCAGCAGCGCCTGGGGCGGCACTGAAGCTTTCTTT. It specifies CASSAWGGTEAFF.

This clonotype has more than one count but fewer than ten. V and J are TRBV12-3 or TRBV12-4 and TRBJ1-2, with TRBD1 as a possible D gene (6 bases). Deletions cut 6 bases from V and 8 bases from J, with 19 bases between. This CDR3 comprises 14 residues. In DNA, the CDR3 is TGTGCCAGCAGGAACCTCGCAGGGGTGTACGGCTACACCTTC. The encoded protein is CASRNLAGVYGYTF.

This chain uses TRBV27 with TRBJ1-5, with D perhaps TRBD1 (5 bases). CDR3 size: 13 residues. CDR1 MNHEY and CDR2 SMNVEV come from the germline V gene (reference sequence). V was clipped by 2 bases and J by 6 bases, with 8 bases between them. CDR3 in DNA: TGTGCCAGCAGTTTAGGGACGGGTCAGCCCCAGCATTTT. Amino acid sequence: CASSLGTGQPQHF.

This clonotype was counted at least ten times. This rearrangement joins TRBV13 to TRBJ1-6, with no clear D. The ends were cut back, 8 bases at V and 4 bases at J, with 15 bases in the middle. Germline V gives CDR1 PRHDT, CDR2 FYEKMQ (reference sequence). The CDR3 loop spans 15 amino acids. DNA for the CDR3: TGTGCCAGCCGGAAGATGGCAGCGTATAATTCACCCCTCCACTTT. It encodes CASRKMAAYNSPLHF.

This clonotype was seen only a few times. The genes are TRBV7-9 and TRBJ2-7; perhaps TRBD2 as D (6 bases). CDR3 length equals 12 residues. The germline CDR1 and CDR2 sequences are SEHNR and FQNEAQ (reference sequence). Trimming pared 4 bases from V and 4 bases from J, leaving 8 bases between. CDR3 sequence: CASSWGEYEQYF. The DNA of the CDR3 is TGTGCCAGCAGCTGGGGGGAGTACGAGCAGTACTTC.

This chain joins TRBV10-3 and TRBJ1-6; 7 bases agree with TRBD1. This CDR3 is 17 amino acids long. The ends lost 2 bases at V and 5 bases at J; junction bases unmatched: 9. Germline V gene sequence: CDR1 ENHRY, CDR2 SYGVKD. The CDR3 nucleotides read TGTGCCATCAGTGAGAGGGGACAGCCCGTCGATAATTCACCCCTCCACTTT. Its translation is CAISERGQPVDNSPLHF.

A word on this clonotype: A much larger clone lies one base from this, so it may be a read error. J is TRBJ2-7 and V is TRBV12-3 or TRBV12-4; D remains ambiguous. The CDR3 extends over 14 amino acids. The CDR3 sequence: CASFVHGDSYERYF. DNA for the CDR3: TGTGCCAGCTTCGTACACGGAGACTCCTACGAGCGGTACTTC.

This clonotype has a handful of counts. V gene TRBV6-4 combines with J gene TRBJ2-3; 11 positions match TRBD2. The germline CDR1 and CDR2 sequences are MRHNA and SNTAGT. V lost 4 bases to trimming and J lost 2 bases; unmatched junction nucleotides: 2. The CDR3 totals 15 residues. CDR3 coding DNA: TGTGCCAGCAGTGTGACTAGCGGGGCCACAGATACGCAGTATTTT. Its translation: CASSVTSGATDTQYF.

The V call is TRBV15, the J call TRBJ1-2, with D perhaps matching TRBD1 (6 bases). The length of the CDR3 is 14 residues. Trimming stripped 6 bases from V and 5 bases from J, with 16 bases between. Germline V lookup: CDR1 LNHNV, CDR2 YYDKDF (reference sequence). This chain's CDR3 is CATRPSGDPYGYTF. The CDR3 coding sequence is TGTGCCACCAGACCCTCAGGGGACCCATATGGCTACACCTTC.

This clonotype was picked up many times. This sequence joins TRBV5-6 and TRBJ1-5, with 9 bases that match TRBD1. The germline CDR1 and CDR2 sequences are SGHDT and YYEEEE. The CDR3 is 16 amino acids. V lost 1 base and J lost 9; bases outside the gene matches: 11. As DNA, the CDR3 is TGTGCCAGCAGCTTGATGACCGGGACAGGGTTTTCGCCCCAGCATTTT. As protein: CASSLMTGTGFSPQHF.

The gene calls are TRBV7-3 and TRBJ1-2, with TRBD1 identical over 7 bases. Unmatched junction bases numbered 16, after V lost 5 bases and J lost 13 bases. The CDR3 has 14 amino acids. Germline values: CDR1 SGHTA, CDR2 FQGTGA. CDR3 loop: CASSTQPSGGFCTF. The CDR3, as DNA: TGTGCCAGCAGCACCCAGCCTTCAGGGGGGTTTTGCACCTTC.

The table lists this clonotype with many counts. V gene TRBV20-1 combines with J gene TRBJ2-1; D is ambiguous. Deletions cut 0 bases from V and 8 bases from J, with 14 bases between. Germline CDR1 is DFQATT and CDR2 is SNEGSKA (reference sequence). The CDR3 runs 14 residues. CDR3 sequence reads: CSARDPLEAYEQFF. The CDR3 coding sequence is TGCAGTGCTAGAGATCCCTTGGAAGCATATGAGCAGTTCTTC.

The chain links TRBV7-9 to TRBJ2-7; D remains unclear. Germline lookup yields CDR1 SEHNR and CDR2 FQNEAQ (reference sequence). With 0 bases removed from V and 1 base from J, the gap between germline ends came to 7 bases. The CDR3 runs to 14 residues. This CDR3 is CASSLADTSYEQYF. The CDR3, as DNA: TGTGCCAGCAGCTTAGCTGACACTTCCTACGAGCAGTACTTC.

The rearrangement uses TRBV2 and TRBJ2-7, with no clear D. The CDR3 has 13 residues. CDR1 and CDR2 (germline): SNHLY, FYNNEI. V was cut by 5 bases and J by 6 bases, with 14 bases left in between. The CDR3 reads CASSYLPSSEQYF. Here the CDR3 DNA reads TGTGCCAGCAGTTACCTACCGTCTTCCGAGCAGTACTTC.

This clonotype was picked up many times. The chain employs TRBV20-1 and TRBJ2-7, with TRBD2 matching 7 bases. The CDR3 loop spans 16 amino acids. The J segment lost 4 bases and the V segment lost 2 bases, leaving 14 bases of the junction unmatched. Germline lookup yields CDR1 DFQATT and CDR2 SNEGSKA (reference sequence). CDR3 sequence reads: CSARPTGTNEVYEQYF. For the CDR3, the DNA is TGCAGTGCTAGACCGACCGGGACTAACGAGGTTTACGAGCAGTACTTC.

V gene TRBV2 combines with J gene TRBJ2-7; a weak D match, TRBD1 (6 bases). This CDR3 has 14 residues. The germline V and J ends were trimmed by 5 bases and 7 bases, with 18 bases remaining between them. From germline, CDR1 is SNHLY and CDR2 FYNNEI. In DNA, the CDR3 is TGTGCCAGCAGTATACAGGGCGACTTTGGGGAGCAGTACTTC. Translated: CASSIQGDFGEQYF.